Given below is one TCR beta chain in context. Its antigen has not been determined. No base qualities exist here, and no much larger clone lies one base off it. TCRbeta CDR3 regions were amplified from genomic DNA by means of the immunoSEQ Assay, a bias-controlled multiplex PCR. Under the source paper's analysis protocol: Nucleated cell counts per sample were estimated from amplification of reference gene primers within the assay. To quantify the absolute abundance of each unique TCRbeta CDR3 rearrangement, sequence reads were collapsed and filtered. Productive Simpson clonality was computed per sample as the square root of Simpson's diversity index over productive rearrangements. TCRdb obtained this table from immuneACCESS and retained in-frame rearrangements with V and J assigned. These tables miss some clones; where compared with another copy, unresolved V genes account for less than half of the shortfall, and the remainder is unexplained. Clone size and the V and J calls come from that table; the DNA yielded D and trimming. The sample includes 130,000 or so clones, with roughly 86% observed a single time. About an eighth of the sample goes to the ten largest clones.

In Seattle, one collaborating source enrolled patients while the infection was active and tracked those patients longitudinally over the course of disease. Each collaborating institution followed its own protocols to collect whole blood in K2EDTA tubes. For TCRbeta analysis, collaborator samples were shipped as frozen whole blood, as isolated PBMCs, or as DNA extracted from either sample type. The entry originates in a study of blood T cell repertoires in COVID-19 (dated by TCRdb to about 2020). Study-wide context: Samples covering the acute and convalescent phases of COVID-19 were provided by collaborators in the United States, Italy and Spain. The prospective study material was composed of cDNA or gDNA derived from T cells, B-cell-depleted T cells, or PBMCs. Subjects who had been exposed to COVID-19, were actively infected with it, or had recovered from it provided the deeply sampled blood TCRbeta repertoires that made up the dataset. The repertoires were made available in a free public database intended to serve as a resource for research on the immune response to SARS-CoV-2. The samples were drawn from the first 160 participants of the ongoing ImmuneRACE study and from 1,254 subjects provided by 6 global collaborators. Sample metadata almost always included a de-identified subject ID, COVID-19 status, age in years and sex. HLA class I and class II types, where available, came from metadata supplied by the sample provider rather than from assay-based typing.

Broad study findings and their caveats: The amount of clinical and demographic metadata varied by source and participant and was provided uncurated.

From cysteine to phenylalanine, the CDR3 is 14 amino acids long. The DNA shown is the 42-base CDR3, in frame from base 1. The V end loses 6 bases and the J end loses 7 bases, and a stretch of 15 bases separates them. The germline V gene gives CDR1 as SGHTA and CDR2 as FQGNSA. The source material was peripheral blood. The chain is assembled from TRBV7-2 and TRBJ2-2; perhaps TRBD1 is the D gene, with 6 bases matching. The origin of this receptor is a woman aged 65 to 85 with COVID-19, enrolled during active disease. Read as DNA, the sequence is TGTGCCAGCAGATCCGCAGGGGCCGGCGGGGAGCTGTTTTTT. It codes for CASRSAGAGGELFF.